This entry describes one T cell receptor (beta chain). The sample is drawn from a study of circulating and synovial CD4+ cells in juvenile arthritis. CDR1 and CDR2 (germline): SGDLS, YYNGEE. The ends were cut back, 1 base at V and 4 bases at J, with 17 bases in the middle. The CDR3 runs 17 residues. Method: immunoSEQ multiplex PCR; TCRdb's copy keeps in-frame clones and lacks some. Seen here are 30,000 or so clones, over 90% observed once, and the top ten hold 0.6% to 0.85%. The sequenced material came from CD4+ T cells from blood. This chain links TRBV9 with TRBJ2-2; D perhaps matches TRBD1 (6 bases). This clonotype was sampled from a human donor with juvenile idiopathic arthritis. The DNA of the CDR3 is TGTGCCAGCAGCGTATCGACAGGCGCTAGGAGCACCGGGGAGCTGTTTTTT. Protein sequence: CASSVSTGARSTGELFF.